This T cell receptor beta chain was recovered during a study of PD-1 blockade in mismatch repair-deficient tumors. Study in general: Enrolled about 2013-2017, patients had progressing, pretreated mismatch repair-deficient cancers of 12 types. Whole-study results and caveats: Tumor-resident clones, often absent from pretreatment blood, expanded after pembrolizumab and then contracted.

Three pembrolizumab responders had their TCRs sequenced. Profiled with immunoSEQ multiplex PCR; TCRdb holds only in-frame clones, not every one. The sample consists of 30,000 to 45,000 clones, over 80% of them appearing once. About this clone itself: Its target is unknown.

Material: PBMCs, obtained roughly 40 weeks after starting pembrolizumab. The clonotype comes from an adult with mismatch repair-deficient cancer.

CDR3 nucleotide sequence: TGTGCCAGCAGGGGGACTAGCGGGAGGGCCGGTGAGCAGTTCTTC. Amino acid sequence: CASRGTSGRAGEQFF. The V and J genes are TRBV13 and TRBJ2-1; 16 bases agree with TRBD2. Looked up from germline, CDR1 is PRHDT and CDR2 is FYEKMQ (reference sequence). The CDR3 runs to 15 residues. Trimming at V came to 6 bases and at J to 9 bases, leaving 5 bases not matched to a gene.